This T cell receptor (beta chain) emerged from a study of blood T cell repertoires in COVID-19. Study details: From the United States, Italy and Spain came samples of acute and convalescent COVID-19. Nucleic acid was either cDNA or gDNA, and it came from T cells, B-cell-depleted T cells, or PBMCs.

Per the study methods: Estimation of nucleated cell counts was performed using reference gene primer amplification. Assay: immunoSEQ multiplex PCR; the TCRdb copy retains only in-frame clones and omits some. For V, J and clone size, that table is used; D and trimming come from the DNA. The sample carries 140,000 to 150,000 clones, about 80% recorded once. Trimming took 0 bases from V and 6 from J, leaving 8 bases between them. CDR1 LGHDT and CDR2 YNNKEL come from the germline V gene (reference sequence). The CDR3 consists of 13 residues. The sample was peripheral blood. The clonotype was recovered from a man between 65 and 79 years old who had recovered from COVID-19. The chain carries TRBV3-1 (or the pseudogene TRBV3-2) and TRBJ1-1, with unresolved D. CDR3 sequence reads: CASSQDYSAEAFF. The CDR3 DNA follows: TGTGCCAGCAGCCAAGATTATAGCGCTGAAGCTTTCTTT.